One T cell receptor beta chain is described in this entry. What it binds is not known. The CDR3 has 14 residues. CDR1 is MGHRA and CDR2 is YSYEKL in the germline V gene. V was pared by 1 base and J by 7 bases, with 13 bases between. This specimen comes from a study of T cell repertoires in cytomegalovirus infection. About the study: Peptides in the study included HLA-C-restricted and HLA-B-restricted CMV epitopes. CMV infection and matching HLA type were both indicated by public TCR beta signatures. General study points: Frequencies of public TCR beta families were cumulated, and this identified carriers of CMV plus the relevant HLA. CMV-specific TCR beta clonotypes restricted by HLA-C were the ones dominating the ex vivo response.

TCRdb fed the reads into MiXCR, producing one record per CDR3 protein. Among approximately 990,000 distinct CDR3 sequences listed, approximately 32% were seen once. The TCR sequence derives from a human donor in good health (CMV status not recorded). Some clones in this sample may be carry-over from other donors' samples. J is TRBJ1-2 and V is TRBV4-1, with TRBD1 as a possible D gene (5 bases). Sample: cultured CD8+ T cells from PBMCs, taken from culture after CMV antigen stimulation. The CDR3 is CASSQVRDSRGYTF. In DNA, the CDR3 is TGCGCCAGCAGCCAAGTCAGGGATTCTCGTGGCTACACCTTC.